This entry features one T cell receptor (beta chain) sequence. Its antigen is unidentified. These data originate in a study of T cell responses to AZD1222 COVID-19 vaccine. V was cut by 0 bases and J by 8 bases, with 7 bases left in between. This CDR3 has 12 amino acids. In germline, CDR1 is MNHEY, CDR2 SVGEGT. Measured with immunoSEQ multiplex PCR; TCRdb has only the in-frame clones, and not every one. This sample has about 150,000 clones, with about 94% found just once. Points from the study as a whole: As reported, nearly half of all spike-specific TCRs target variant regions that are unmutated. Receipt of two AZD1222 doses was followed by a rise in Spike-specific TCR breadth and depth. Among the donors, most were white British and more were female, and clonal diversity was possibly underestimated.

The starting material was peripheral blood, obtained 28 days after the second AZD1222 dose. The sequence was collected from an adult who received the AZD1222 COVID-19 vaccine. The V and J genes are TRBV6-2 or TRBV6-3 and TRBJ1-2; D not certain. CDR3 in DNA: TGTGCCAGCAGTTACTCGCCTGTGGGCTACACCTTC. The encoded protein is CASSYSPVGYTF.